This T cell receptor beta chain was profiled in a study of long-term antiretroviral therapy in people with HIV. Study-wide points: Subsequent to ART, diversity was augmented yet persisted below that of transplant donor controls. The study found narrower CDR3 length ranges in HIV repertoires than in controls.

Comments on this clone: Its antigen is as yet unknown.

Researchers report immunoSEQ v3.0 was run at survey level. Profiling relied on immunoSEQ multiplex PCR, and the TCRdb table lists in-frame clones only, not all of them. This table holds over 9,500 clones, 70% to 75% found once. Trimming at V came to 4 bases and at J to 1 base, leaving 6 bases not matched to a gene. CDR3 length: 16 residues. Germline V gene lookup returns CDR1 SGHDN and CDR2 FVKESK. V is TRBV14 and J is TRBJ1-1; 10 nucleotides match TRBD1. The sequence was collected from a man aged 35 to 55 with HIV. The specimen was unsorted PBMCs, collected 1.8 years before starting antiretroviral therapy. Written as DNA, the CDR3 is TGTGCCAGCAGCCTCCGGACAGGGGGGAAGAACACTGAAGCTTTCTTT. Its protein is CASSLRTGGKNTEAFF.